Sequencing of this TCR beta chain was carried out in a study of circulating tumor DNA in untreated peripheral T-cell lymphoma. Germline V gene data show CDR1 as LNHDA and CDR2 as SQIVND (reference sequence). The V and J ends lost 7 bases and 0 bases respectively, with 12 bases between them. This CDR3 region has 14 residues. Worth noting for this clone: Its antigen is undetermined.

Tumor tissue was collected at baseline, before treatment began. Broader study findings: In approximately 78% of patients, tumor-specific clonotypes were identified.

The method was immunoSEQ multiplex PCR; TCRdb's version includes in-frame clones alone and lacks a portion of them. The sample has 6,000 or so clones; roughly 80% are singletons. The genes are TRBV19 and TRBJ1-1; D is undetermined. Sequencing was performed on tumor tissue. This TCR was sampled from a human donor with peripheral T-cell lymphoma. The CDR3 DNA follows: TGTGCCAGTAACGAGGGCGCGGTGAACACTGAAGCTTTCTTT. It encodes CASNEGAVNTEAFF.